This T cell receptor beta chain came from a study of blood T cell repertoires in COVID-19. This CDR3 contains 13 residues. Trimming stripped 3 bases from V and 4 bases from J, with 7 bases between. Germline V CDR1 and CDR2: SEHNR, FQNEAQ (reference sequence). Libraries were prepared by immunoSEQ multiplex PCR; TCRdb keeps only in-frame clonotypes and omits some of them. The sample yields roughly 280,000 clones, about nine tenths seen once. The chain has TRBV7-9 and TRBJ1-3; D is unclear. The receptor was isolated from a woman aged 50 to 60 who had recovered from COVID-19. The sequenced sample was peripheral blood. The CDR3 DNA reads as TGTGCCAGCAGCTTTGAACAGGGAAACACCATATATTTT. Amino acid sequence: CASSFEQGNTIYF.